This TCR beta chain came from a study of neurological immune-mediated disorders. Study-level findings and limits: None of the CDR3 amino acid sequences of expanded clones were shared across subjects, and this suggested private repertoires in all groups.

CDR3 length: 18 residues. Germline V gene sequence: CDR1 SGHRS, CDR2 YFSETQ. Trimming took 0 bases from V and 2 from J; bases not matched to a gene: 6. Preparation of the unsorted libraries drew on 2 million PBMCs stored at -80 C. Regarding this clonotype: The antigen is not known.

TCRdb ran MiXCR on the 5' RACE reads and lists one entry per CDR3 protein. The sample shows about 79,000 distinct CDR3 sequences, roughly an eighth of them seen only once. The sequencing sample was made of PBMCs. The source is a woman between 45 and 60 years old in good health. The chain has TRBV5-1 and TRBJ2-3; 13 nucleotides match TRBD2. The CDR3 nucleotides read TGCGCCAGCAGCTTGGGACTAGCGGGGGGCCTTTTCACAGATACGCAGTATTTT. It codes for CASSLGLAGGLFTDTQYF.